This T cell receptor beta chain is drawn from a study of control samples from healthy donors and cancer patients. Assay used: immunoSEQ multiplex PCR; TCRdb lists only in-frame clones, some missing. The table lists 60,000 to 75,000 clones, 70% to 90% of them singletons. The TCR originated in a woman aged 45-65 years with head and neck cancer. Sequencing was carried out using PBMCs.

This CDR3 is CASSLGSTGGRDGYTF. The CDR3 coding sequence is TGCGCCAGCAGCCTCGGCTCCACAGGGGGGCGCGATGGCTACACCTTC. The chain is built from TRBV4-1 and TRBJ1-2; 8 bases line up with TRBD1. The ends lost 4 bases at V and 6 bases at J; junction bases unmatched: 13. The CDR3 length is 16 residues. Germline values: CDR1 MGHRA, CDR2 YSYEKL.